This T cell receptor (beta chain) derives from a study of identical twins. The study's findings and limits: Invariant MAIT and iNKT cells could partly confound zero-insertion analyses.

This clonotype has just one count. Its antigen is unknown. One entry per CDR3 protein results from TCRdb running MiXCR on the 5' RACE reads. The top ten clones hold about 2.9% of a sample with about 470,000 distinct CDR3 sequences, 24% of them seen once. From germline, CDR1 is SGHVS and CDR2 FQNEAQ. J gave up 6 bases and V 4 bases, and 10 bases lay outside the gene matches. The CDR3 is 15 residues long. The sample was also reused in another study, on T cells expressing NK-cell markers. That paper notes: Repertoire data for TCR beta were derived from sorted T cells (CD3+CD56+NKG2C+, CD3+CD56+NKG2C- and CD3+CD56-NKG2C+). For about six donors, the dominant NKG2C+ clonotypes made up roughly 1.0-8% of their CD8+ T cells.

The sample comprised CD4+ T cells sorted from blood. The receptor comes from a woman younger than 35 in good health. The rearrangement links TRBV7-8 to TRBJ2-7, with 9 bases fitting TRBD1. CDR3 sequence (DNA): TGTGCCAGCAGCTCCCTGAACAGGGGGCGCGGCGAGCAGTACTTC. As protein: CASSSLNRGRGEQYF.